This T cell receptor beta chain was recovered during a study of blood T cells in healthy people across ages. The CDR3 runs to 14 residues. The V and J ends lost 6 bases and 5 bases respectively, with 15 bases between them. Germline-derived CDR1 and CDR2 are SGHAT and FQNNGV. The authors ran a second PCR of about 6 to 11 cycles using a sample-barcoded 5' primer and a J-beta primer mix. TCRdb called the 5' RACE reads again in MiXCR, with one record for every CDR3 protein. The sample lists roughly 790,000 distinct CDR3 sequences; roughly 44% were seen once. Material: blood. The chain links TRBV11-2 to TRBJ2-3; D gene unclear. This TCR was sampled from a woman aged 55 to 70 in good health. CDR3 DNA sequence: TGTGCCAGCAGTTTTACCAAACTGCGAGATACGCAGTATTTT. Translation gives CASSFTKLRDTQYF.